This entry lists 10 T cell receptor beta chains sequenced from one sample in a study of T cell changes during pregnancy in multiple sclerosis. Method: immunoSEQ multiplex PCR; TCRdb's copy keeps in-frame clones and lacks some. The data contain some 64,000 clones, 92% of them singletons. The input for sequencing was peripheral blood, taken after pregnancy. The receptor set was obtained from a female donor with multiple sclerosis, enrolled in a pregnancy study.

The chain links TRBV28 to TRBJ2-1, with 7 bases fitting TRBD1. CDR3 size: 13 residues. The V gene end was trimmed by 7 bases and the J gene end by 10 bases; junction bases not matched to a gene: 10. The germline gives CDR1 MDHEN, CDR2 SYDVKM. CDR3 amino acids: CASISSRGQEQFF. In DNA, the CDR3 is TGTGCCAGCATCTCCTCGAGGGGGCAGGAGCAGTTCTTC.

The DNA of the CDR3 is TGTGCCAGCAGTCATCGACAGGGACGAGGAACTGAAGCTTTCTTT. It codes for CASSHRQGRGTEAFF. The rearrangement links TRBV28 to TRBJ1-1; 7 bases agree with TRBD1. Germline values: CDR1 MDHEN, CDR2 SYDVKM. J was trimmed by 5 bases and V by 5 bases; bases with no gene match: 11. The CDR3 spans 15 residues.

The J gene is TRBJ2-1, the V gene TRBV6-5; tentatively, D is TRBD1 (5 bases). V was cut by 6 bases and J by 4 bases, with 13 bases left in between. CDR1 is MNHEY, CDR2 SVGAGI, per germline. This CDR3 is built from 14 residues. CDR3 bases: TGTGCCAGCAGCTATAATAGACAGTACAATGAGCAGTTCTTC. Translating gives CASSYNRQYNEQFF.

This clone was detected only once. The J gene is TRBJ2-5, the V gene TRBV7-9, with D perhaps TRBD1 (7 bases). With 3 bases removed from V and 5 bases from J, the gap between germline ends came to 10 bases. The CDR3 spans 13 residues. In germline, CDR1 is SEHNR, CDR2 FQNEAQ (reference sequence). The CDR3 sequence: CASSFQGGETQYF. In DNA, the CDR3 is TGTGCCAGCAGCTTCCAGGGGGGTGAGACCCAGTACTTC. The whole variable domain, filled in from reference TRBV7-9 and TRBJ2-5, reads DTGVSQNPRHKITKRGQNVTFRCDPISEHNRLYWYRQTLGQGPEFLTYFQNEAQLEKSRLLSDRFSAERPKGSFSTLEIQRTEQGDSAMYLCASSFQGGETQYFGPGTRLLVL.

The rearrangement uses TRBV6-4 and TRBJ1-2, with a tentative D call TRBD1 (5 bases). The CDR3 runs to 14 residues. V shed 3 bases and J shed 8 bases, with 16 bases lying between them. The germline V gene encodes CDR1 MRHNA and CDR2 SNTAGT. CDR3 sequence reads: CASSEGFRAVGYTF. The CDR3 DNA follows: TGTGCCAGCAGTGAGGGCTTCAGGGCGGTCGGCTACACCTTC.

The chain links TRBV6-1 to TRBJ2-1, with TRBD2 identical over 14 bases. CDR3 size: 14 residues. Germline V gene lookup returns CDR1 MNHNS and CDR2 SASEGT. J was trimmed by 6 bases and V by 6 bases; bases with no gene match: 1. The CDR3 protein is CASRTSGRANEQFF. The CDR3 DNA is TGTGCCAGCAGGACTAGCGGGAGGGCCAATGAGCAGTTCTTC.

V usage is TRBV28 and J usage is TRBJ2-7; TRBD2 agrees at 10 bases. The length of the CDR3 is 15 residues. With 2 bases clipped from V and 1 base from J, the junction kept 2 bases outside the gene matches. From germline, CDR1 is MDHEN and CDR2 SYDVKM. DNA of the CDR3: TGTGCCAGCAGTTTAGTAGCGGGAGGTTCCTACGAGCAGTACTTC. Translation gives CASSLVAGGSYEQYF. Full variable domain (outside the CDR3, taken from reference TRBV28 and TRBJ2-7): DVKVTQSSRYLVKRTGEKVFLECVQDMDHENMFWYRQDPGLGLRLIYFSYDVKMKEKGDIPEGYSVSREKKERFSLILESASTNQTSMYLCASSLVAGGSYEQYFGPGTRLTVT.

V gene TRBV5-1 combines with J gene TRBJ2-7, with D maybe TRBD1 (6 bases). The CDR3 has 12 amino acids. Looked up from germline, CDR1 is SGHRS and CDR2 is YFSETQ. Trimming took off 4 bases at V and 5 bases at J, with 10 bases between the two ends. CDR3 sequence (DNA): TGCGCCAGCAGCCCCCAGGGGAACGAGCAGTACTTC. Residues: CASSPQGNEQYF.

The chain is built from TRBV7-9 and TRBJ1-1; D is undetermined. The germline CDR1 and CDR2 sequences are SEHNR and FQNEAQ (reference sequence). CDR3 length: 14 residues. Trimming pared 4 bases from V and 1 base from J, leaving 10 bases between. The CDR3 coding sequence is TGTGCCAGCAGCTATGCTATCGGGAACACTGAAGCTTTCTTT. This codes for CASSYAIGNTEAFF. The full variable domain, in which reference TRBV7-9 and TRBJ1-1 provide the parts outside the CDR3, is DTGVSQNPRHKITKRGQNVTFRCDPISEHNRLYWYRQTLGQGPEFLTYFQNEAQLEKSRLLSDRFSAERPKGSFSTLEIQRTEQGDSAMYLCASSYAIGNTEAFFGQGTRLTVV.

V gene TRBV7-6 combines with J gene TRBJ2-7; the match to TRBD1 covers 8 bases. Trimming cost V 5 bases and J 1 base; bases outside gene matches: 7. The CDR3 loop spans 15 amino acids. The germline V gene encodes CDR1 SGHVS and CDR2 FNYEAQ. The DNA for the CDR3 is TGTGCCAGCAGCCCCGGACAGGGAATATCCTACGAGCAGTACTTC. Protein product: CASSPGQGISYEQYF.